These 10 T cell receptor beta chains originate from one sample sequenced in a study of beta chain features in type 1 diabetes (dated by TCRdb to 2016 to 2018). Summary of the overall study and its limitations: Type 1 diabetes patients showed a moderate but significant shortening of TCRB CDR3 length in all four CD4+ subsets.

Receptor amplification or capture employed the immunoSEQ multiplex PCR assay. The entire amount of isolated RNA was reverse transcribed using the High Capacity cDNA Reverse Transcription Kit, so the sequenced TCRB transcripts were expressed ones. Sourced from immuneACCESS, this table was stored by TCRdb with only in-frame sequences that have V and J called. A share of the clones is absent; for the studies checked, an unresolved V gene accounts for under half, and the remainder has no known explanation. The sample data list about 660,000 clones, and about an eighth of these were observed just once. 0.035% to 0.045% of the sample is taken by the ten largest. These receptors' targets are unknown. Sequencing was carried out using naive CD4+ T cells from blood. The cell subset or site label for this specimen denotes: true naive CD4+ T cells. These receptors originate from a man between 18 and 35 years old with type 1 diabetes.

This clone occurred a few times. CDR3 DNA sequence: TGTGCCAGCAGCGTAGGGGGACAGGACGTCACAGATACGCAGTATTTT. It encodes CASSVGGQDVTDTQYF. V and J are TRBV9 and TRBJ2-3; 8 bases are shared with TRBD1. The CDR3 loop spans 16 amino acids. The V gene end was trimmed by 0 bases and the J gene end by 2 bases; junction bases not matched to a gene: 5. From germline, CDR1 is SGDLS and CDR2 YYNGEE.

In this sample, this clone turned up a few times. V is TRBV28 and J is TRBJ1-2; TRBD1 might be the D (5 bases). The ends were cut back, 8 bases at V and 4 bases at J, with 11 bases in the middle. CDR1 and CDR2 (germline): MDHEN, SYDVKM. This CDR3 has 12 residues. CDR3: CASLTVLYGYTF. In DNA, the CDR3 is TGTGCCAGCCTGACAGTGCTCTATGGCTACACCTTC.

The chain employs TRBV9 and TRBJ2-1, with D uncertain. With 4 bases removed from V and 5 bases from J, the gap between germline ends came to 7 bases. Germline-derived CDR1 and CDR2 are SGDLS and YYNGEE. The CDR3 consists of 12 residues. The CDR3 is CASSFIDNEQFF. CDR3 nucleotides: TGTGCCAGCAGCTTTATTGACAATGAGCAGTTCTTC.

This clone was found a few times. CDR3 region: CAFRLDRQVGSEQYF. DNA of the CDR3: TGTGCCTTTCGCCTTGATCGGCAGGTGGGGAGCGAGCAGTACTTC. This chain links TRBV30 with TRBJ2-7; weak D call: TRBD2 (5 bases). V was clipped by 7 bases and J by 6 bases, with 25 bases between them. CDR3 length equals 15 residues. CDR1 and CDR2 (germline): GTSNPN, SVGIG (reference sequence). The variable domain in full, completed from reference TRBV30 and TRBJ2-7, reads SQTIHQWPATLVQPVGSPLSLECTVEGTSNPNLYWYRQAAGRGLQLLFYSVGIGQISSEVPQNLSASRPQDRQFILSSKKLLLSDSGFYLCAFRLDRQVGSEQYFGPGTRLTVT.

The chain links TRBV19 to TRBJ1-5; D call uncertain. CDR1 and CDR2 from the germline V gene are LNHDA and SQIVND (reference sequence). V lost 2 bases to trimming and J lost 0 bases, with 5 bases between them. CDR3 length: 14 amino acids. This CDR3 is CASSIRSSNQPQHF. DNA for the CDR3: TGTGCCAGTAGTATAAGGAGTAGCAATCAGCCCCAGCATTTT.

The table lists this clone with a few counts. The V and J genes are TRBV5-5 and TRBJ1-5; D is undetermined. Between the trimmed V and J ends, which lost 2 bases and 1 base, there was a span of 7 bases. There are 14 residues in the CDR3. Germline loops: CDR1 SGHKS, CDR2 YYEKEE (reference sequence). The CDR3 protein is CASSFRESNQPQHF. The DNA of the CDR3 is TGTGCCAGCAGCTTCCGGGAGAGCAATCAGCCCCAGCATTTT.

Only a few counts were recorded for this clone. This chain links TRBV7-9 with TRBJ2-7; a possible D gene is TRBD1 (6 bases). Germline V gives CDR1 SEHNR, CDR2 FQNEAQ (reference sequence). This CDR3 is 14 amino acids long. The V end was cut by 6 bases, the J end by 2 bases, with 14 bases between. CDR3 amino acids: CASSKRTATYEQYF. The CDR3 DNA sequence: TGTGCCAGCAGTAAAAGGACAGCGACCTACGAGCAGTACTTC.

Many counts were recorded for this clone. The gene calls are TRBV2 and TRBJ2-5, with D unresolved. The germline V gene encodes CDR1 SNHLY and CDR2 FYNNEI. Trimming removed 6 bases from V and 5 bases from J, with 4 bases in between. The CDR3 spans 10 residues. CDR3 in amino acids: CASRVETQYF. The CDR3 DNA is TGTGCCAGCAGGGTGGAGACCCAGTACTTC.

This sequence joins TRBV11-3 and TRBJ2-1, with 10 bases aligning to TRBD2. Germline-derived CDR1 and CDR2 are SGHNT and YENEEA. The CDR3 sequence is 15 residues long. Unmatched junction bases numbered 5, after V lost 2 bases and J lost 7 bases. In nucleotides, the CDR3 is TGTGCCAGCAGCTTAACGCTAGCGGGAGTGAATGAGCAGTTCTTC. Translation: CASSLTLAGVNEQFF.

The chain joins TRBV19 to TRBJ2-5, with D possibly being TRBD2 (6 bases). Trimming took 10 bases from V and 5 from J, leaving 20 bases between them. Germline CDR1 and CDR2: LNHDA and SQIVND (reference sequence). There are 14 residues in the CDR3. The CDR3 bases are TGTGCCACAAGTACATGGGCGGGGTATGAGACCCAGTACTTC. Translating gives CATSTWAGYETQYF.